A single sample gave rise to the 3 T cell receptor beta chains below, sequenced in a study of vaccination effects on CD4 cells after COVID-19. Sequencing in the ViraFEST assay came after antigen-specific CD4+ T cells had been expanded with viral peptide pools, which were used to stimulate PBMC. The authors isolated CD4+ T cells after ten to eleven days of culture. PCR-confirmed SARS-CoV-2 infection occurred in the person between March and December 2020. The antigens for these receptors are not known. Some clones are missing from TCRdb's copy, which holds only in-frame ones; the method was immunoSEQ multiplex PCR. Of more than 45,000 clones listed, 76% are singletons. The source material was CD4+ T cells from PBMCs cultured with HIV peptides, sampled before COVID-19 vaccination. Subset: HIV-1 Nef peptide pool negative control/reference culture. These receptors originate from a human donor who had a prior SARS-CoV-2 infection.

This chain connects TRBV10-3 to TRBJ1-5; TRBD1 might be the D (5 bases). V was trimmed by 2 bases and J by 5 bases, leaving 7 bases between them. Germline CDR1 and CDR2: ENHRY and SYGVKD. This CDR3 comprises 13 residues. The CDR3 sequence is CAISEAGDQPQHF. CDR3 nucleotides: TGTGCCATCAGTGAGGCGGGGGATCAGCCCCAGCATTTT.

The DNA of the CDR3 is TGCAGTGCTAGTTCAGGGATGGCCACTGAAGCTTTCTTT. It codes for CSASSGMATEAFF. The chain has TRBV20-1 and TRBJ1-1; tentatively, D is TRBD1 (5 bases). Germline values: CDR1 DFQATT, CDR2 SNEGSKA (reference sequence). Between the trimmed V and J ends, which lost 3 bases and 4 bases, there was a span of 12 bases. The CDR3 has 13 amino acids.

The J gene is TRBJ2-4, the V gene TRBV12-3 or TRBV12-4, with D hard to call. CDR3 size: 13 residues. The germline V and J ends were trimmed by 2 bases and 3 bases, with 5 bases remaining between them. The CDR3 sequence: CASSLRFKNIQYF. The CDR3 nucleotides read TGTGCCAGCAGTTTACGGTTCAAAAACATTCAGTACTTC.